What follows describes a single TCR beta chain. The data are from a study of blood T cell repertoires in COVID-19. The table came from immunoSEQ multiplex PCR; TCRdb's copy has only in-frame clones and leaves some out. Of approximately 250,000 clones in the sample, more than 85% are singletons; the top ten hold approximately 4.2%. The V gene lost 0 bases and the J gene lost 8 bases, with 17 bases spanning the gap. The CDR3 runs to 16 residues. The germline gives CDR1 LGHDT, CDR2 YNNKEL (reference sequence). The clonotype originates from a woman in her 30s who had recovered from COVID-19. Source material: PBMCs or T cells enriched from blood (not recorded which). This rearrangement joins TRBV3-1 (or the pseudogene TRBV3-2) to TRBJ2-1; maybe TRBD2 (5 bases). The CDR3 coding sequence is TGTGCCAGCAGCCAAGAACCAACGGGATTGGTGGATGAGCAGTTCTTC. Protein sequence: CASSQEPTGLVDEQFF.